This TCR beta chain was recorded in a study of CD8+ T cells in alopecia areata. Broader study findings: Scalp sample data also include resident alphabeta T cells from normal skin.

Germline CDR1 SGHAT, CDR2 FQNNGV. There are 15 residues in the CDR3. The ends were cut back, 3 bases at V and 3 bases at J, with 9 bases in the middle. Remarks on this clone: Its antigen is still unknown.

Investigators isolated RNA and reverse transcribed it into cDNA to act as the sequencing template. Sequenced by immunoSEQ multiplex PCR; TCRdb stores in-frame clones only, minus some. The table shows under 4,000 clones, with 70% to 75% occurring only once. The sequencing input was skin. The V call is TRBV11-2, the J call TRBJ2-6, with TRBD1 as a possible D gene (6 bases). This receptor was taken from a human donor in good health. The CDR3 sequence is CASSFWTVGANVLTF. The CDR3 bases are TGTGCCAGCAGCTTTTGGACAGTTGGGGCCAACGTCCTGACTTTC.